A single sample gave rise to the 22 T cell receptor beta chains below, sequenced in a study of T cells in Graves' hyperthyroidism and ophthalmopathy. TCR beta CDR3 regions were amplified from RNA. A set of HTBI primers served as the primers for a first-round RT-PCR of the TCR CDR3. TCRdb independently ran MiXCR on the multiplex PCR reads; one entry per CDR3 protein. The sample carries almost 600,000 distinct CDR3 sequences, approximately 15% recorded once. The source material was blood. These receptor sequences come from a woman between 25 and 40 years old with Graves' hyperthyroidism that later progressed to Graves' ophthalmopathy.

This clonotype was counted between two and nine times. J is TRBJ2-5 and V is TRBV6-2 or TRBV6-3; 7 bases are a match to TRBD2. The CDR3 is 14 amino acids. Germline CDR1 MNHEY, CDR2 SVGEGT. Germline trimming cut 6 bases from V and 1 base from J; bases unmatched to any gene: 5. The CDR3, as DNA: TGTGCCAGCAGACGACTAGCAGTCCAAGAGACCCAGTACTTC. Translated, it gives CASRRLAVQETQYF.

This clonotype was counted a few times. The chain recombines TRBV7-6 with TRBJ1-4; the D gene is possibly TRBD1 (6 bases). Trimming removed 2 bases at V and 8 bases at J, with 15 bases between. The CDR3 has 15 residues. The germline V gene encodes CDR1 SGHVS and CDR2 FNYEAQ. CDR3 residues: CASSLRFGGEEKLFF. CDR3 DNA sequence: TGTGCCAGCAGCTTAAGATTCGGGGGCGAAGAAAAACTGTTTTTT. The full variable domain, its missing parts supplied by reference TRBV7-6 and TRBJ1-4, is GAGVSQSPRYKVTKRGQDVALRCDPISGHVSLYWYRQALGQGPEFLTYFNYEAQQDKSGLPNDRFSAERPEGSISTLTIQRTEQRDSAMYRCASSLRFGGEEKLFFGSGTQLSVL.

The table lists this clonotype with many counts. The chain is built from TRBV14 and TRBJ2-7; 9 bases line up with TRBD1. The V gene's germline CDR1 is SGHDN and CDR2 FVKESK. The CDR3 extends over 15 amino acids. Losses at the gene ends were 5 bases for V and 3 bases for J; bases not matched to a gene: 8. The CDR3 reads CASSVTGTGRYEQYF. CDR3 nucleotide sequence: TGTGCCAGCAGCGTAACCGGGACAGGGCGCTACGAGCAGTACTTC.

In regard to this clonotype: Possible read error: a much larger clone is one base away. This CDR3 is missing its conserved last phenylalanine or tryptophan, likely due to a read error. The chain couples TRBV29-1 to TRBJ2-5, with D perhaps being TRBD1 or TRBD2 (6 bases each). From germline, CDR1 is SQVTM and CDR2 ANQGSEA. Trimming pared 1 base from V and 5 bases from J, leaving 14 bases between. This CDR3 comprises 14 residues. The CDR3 bases are TGCAGCGTTGAAGGAGTGAGGAGGGGGGAGACCCAGTACCTC. This gives the protein CSVEGVRRGETQYL.

At least ten counts were recorded for this clonotype. The chain links TRBV19 to TRBJ1-1, with TRBD1 matching over 9 bases. This CDR3 has 16 residues. The V segment lost 3 bases and the J segment 6 bases; nucleotides outside the gene matches: 11. The germline gives CDR1 LNHDA, CDR2 SQIVND (reference sequence). CDR3 bases: TGTGCCAGTAGTATGTTTCCGGGACAGGGTGTCCCTGAAGCTTTCTTT. Its protein is CASSMFPGQGVPEAFF.

The table lists this clonotype with many counts. The J gene is TRBJ2-7, the V gene TRBV29-1, with 9 positions matching TRBD2. V trimming: 4 bases; J trimming: 7 bases; junction bases outside the gene matches: 2. The CDR3 loop spans 11 amino acids. Germline assignment: CDR1 SQVTM and CDR2 ANQGSEA. The CDR3 reads CSVGTSAEQYF. DNA of the CDR3: TGCAGCGTTGGGACTAGCGCAGAGCAGTACTTC.

Ten or more counts support this clonotype. The chain joins TRBV11-3 to TRBJ2-4; 14 positions match TRBD2. This CDR3 is built from 18 residues. CDR1 is SGHNT and CDR2 is YENEEA in the germline V gene. The J segment lost 9 bases and the V segment lost 1 base, leaving 11 bases of the junction unmatched. The CDR3 nucleotides read TGTGCCAGCAGCTTAGGCCTGACGGGACTAGCGGGAGAGTTCATTCAGTACTTC. Residues: CASSLGLTGLAGEFIQYF.

This clonotype was seen repeatedly, ten times or more. V and J are TRBV5-6 and TRBJ2-5; TRBD1 might be the D (7 bases). The germline gives CDR1 SGHDT, CDR2 YYEEEE. CDR3 length equals 14 residues. V was clipped by 4 bases and J by 5 bases, with 15 bases between them. Written as DNA, the CDR3 is TGTGCCAGCAGCATACAGGGGACTGCGGAGACCCAGTACTTC. The encoded protein is CASSIQGTAETQYF.

V usage is TRBV10-3 and J usage is TRBJ1-1; D is possibly TRBD1 (6 bases). Deletions cut 11 bases from V and 5 bases from J, with 18 bases between. Germline V gives CDR1 ENHRY, CDR2 SYGVKD. This CDR3 comprises 13 residues. Here the CDR3 reads CAAGGQPETEAFF. The CDR3 DNA sequence: TGTGCCGCCGGGGGGCAGCCGGAGACTGAAGCTTTCTTT.

The chain recombines TRBV9 with TRBJ1-6; 7 bases are a match to TRBD1. Germline CDR1 SGDLS, CDR2 YYNGEE. Losses at the gene ends were 2 bases for V and 8 bases for J; bases not matched to a gene: 10. The CDR3 is 16 residues long. In nucleotides, the CDR3 is TGTGCCAGCAGCGTCTATGACAGGGTTGGGGATTCACCCCTCCACTTT. This encodes CASSVYDRVGDSPLHF.

In this sample, this clonotype turned up a few times. This chain links TRBV7-2 with TRBJ1-1; possible D gene TRBD1, 5 bases. This CDR3 comprises 13 residues. V was clipped by 6 bases and J by 6 bases, with 14 bases between them. Germline V gives CDR1 SGHTA, CDR2 FQGNSA. The CDR3: CASRGVGTAEAFF. The CDR3 bases are TGTGCCAGCAGAGGTGTAGGGACCGCTGAAGCTTTCTTT.

This chain joins TRBV19 and TRBJ2-3; D is possibly TRBD1 or TRBD2 (5 bases each). CDR3 size: 15 residues. The V gene's germline CDR1 is LNHDA and CDR2 SQIVND (reference sequence). V was pared by 6 bases and J by 2 bases, with 15 bases between. CDR3 in DNA: TGTGCCAGTAGGACTCCGGGACCCCACACAGATACGCAGTATTTT. Translation gives CASRTPGPHTDTQYF.

This clonotype was recorded many times. The chain joins TRBV28 to TRBJ1-2, with a weak D call TRBD1 (5 bases). The CDR3 totals 11 residues. Between the trimmed V and J ends, which lost 8 bases and 8 bases, there was a span of 12 bases. CDR1 MDHEN and CDR2 SYDVKM come from the germline V gene. The CDR3 DNA reads TGTGCCAGCCGGTGGTGGGACGGCTACACCTTC. Protein sequence: CASRWWDGYTF.

CDR3 in DNA: TGTGCCAGCGGAAGTTCGGGGTACACAGATACGCAGTATTTT. Translating gives CASGSSGYTDTQYF. The gene calls are TRBV6-1 and TRBJ2-3; possibly TRBD2 for D (5 bases). This CDR3 is 14 amino acids long. V lost 8 bases and J lost 2, with 14 bases in between. CDR1 is MNHNS, CDR2 SASEGT, per germline.

There are many counts of this clonotype. The rearrangement links TRBV7-2 to TRBJ2-7; TRBD2 agrees at 13 bases. The CDR3 is 17 residues long. Looked up from germline, CDR1 is SGHTA and CDR2 is FQGNSA. J gave up 2 bases and V 3 bases, and 7 bases lay outside the gene matches. The CDR3 protein is CASSFGLAGVLPYEQYF. CDR3 nucleotides: TGTGCCAGCAGCTTTGGACTAGCGGGAGTACTCCCCTACGAGCAGTACTTC.

This clonotype has ten or more counts. The chain recombines TRBV29-1 with TRBJ2-3; possible D gene TRBD1, 5 bases. Trimming removed 4 bases from V and 4 bases from J, with 15 bases in between. The germline gives CDR1 SQVTM, CDR2 ANQGSEA. This CDR3 spans 14 amino acids. This CDR3 reads CSVAAGRVADTQYF. In nucleotides, the CDR3 is TGCAGCGTTGCGGCAGGCAGGGTGGCAGATACGCAGTATTTT.

This clonotype was counted only a few times. One junction end does not reproduce the germline sequence, and a read error may be involved. The chain employs TRBV5-5 and TRBJ2-1, with D unresolved. Germline V gives CDR1 SGHKS, CDR2 YYEKEE (reference sequence). CDR3 length: 15 amino acids. CDR3 bases: TGCGCCAGCAGCCAACAGTCTCCCGTAGGGAATGAGCAGTTCTTC. It codes for CASSQQSPVGNEQFF.

This clonotype was counted once. The V call is TRBV20-1, the J call TRBJ2-2; no definite D call. Germline V gene sequence: CDR1 DFQATT, CDR2 SNEGSKA (reference sequence). With 3 bases removed from V and 7 bases from J, the gap between germline ends came to 18 bases. The CDR3 extends over 15 amino acids. The CDR3 sequence: CSARNRRYVGGELFF. In DNA form, the CDR3 reads TGCAGTGCTAGGAACCGACGGTATGTCGGCGGGGAGCTGTTTTTT.

The sample holds many counts of this clonotype. This chain links TRBV12-3 or TRBV12-4 with TRBJ2-1, with 11 nucleotides matching TRBD1. CDR3 size: 14 residues. With 5 bases clipped from V and 9 bases from J, the junction kept 6 bases outside the gene matches. CDR3: CASSLGTGGGEQFF. The CDR3, as DNA: TGTGCCAGCAGTCTGGGGACAGGGGGGGGTGAGCAGTTCTTC.

The table lists this clonotype with many counts. The chain links TRBV20-1 to TRBJ1-2; D is undetermined. Per the germline V gene, CDR1 is DFQATT and CDR2 is SNEGSKA (reference sequence). V lost 6 bases and J lost 7, with 9 bases in between. The CDR3 sequence is 10 residues long. In nucleotides, the CDR3 is TGCAGTGCGTACACGCGTGGCTACACCTTC. It encodes CSAYTRGYTF.

About this clonotype: An end of the junction differs from the germline gene, which may be a read error. This chain uses TRBV27 with TRBJ1-2; TRBD1 is a possible D gene (5 bases). The CDR3 covers 14 residues. The V gene's germline CDR1 is MNHEY and CDR2 SMNVEV (reference sequence). This chain's CDR3 is CATSEYGTADGYTF. DNA for the CDR3: TGTGCCACCAGTGAATACGGGACTGCTGATGGCTACACCTTC.

This clonotype was observed a single time. Since a much larger clone is just one base distant, this may be a read error. The chain combines TRBV10-3 with TRBJ2-1; TRBD2 is a possible D gene (5 bases). The J call may be mistaken, given a closer DNA end match to TRBJ2-7. Germline-derived CDR1 and CDR2 are ENHRY and SYGVKD. The CDR3 runs 12 residues. The CDR3 coding sequence is TGTGCCATCGGTAGCGTCGGCAATGAGCAGTACTTC. Amino acid sequence: CAIGSVGNEQYF.